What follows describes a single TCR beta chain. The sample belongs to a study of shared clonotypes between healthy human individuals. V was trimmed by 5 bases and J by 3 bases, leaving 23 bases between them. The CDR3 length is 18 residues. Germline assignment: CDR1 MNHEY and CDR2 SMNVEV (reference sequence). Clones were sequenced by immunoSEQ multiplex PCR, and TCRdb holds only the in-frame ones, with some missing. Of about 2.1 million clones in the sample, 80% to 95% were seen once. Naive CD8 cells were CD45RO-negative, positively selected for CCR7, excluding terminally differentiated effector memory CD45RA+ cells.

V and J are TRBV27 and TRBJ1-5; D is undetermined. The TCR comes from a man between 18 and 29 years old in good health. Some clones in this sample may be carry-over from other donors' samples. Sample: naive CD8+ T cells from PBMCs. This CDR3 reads CASSPLGPPSPHNQPQHF. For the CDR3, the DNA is TGTGCCAGCAGTCCATTGGGCCCCCCCAGCCCCCACAATCAGCCCCAGCATTTT.